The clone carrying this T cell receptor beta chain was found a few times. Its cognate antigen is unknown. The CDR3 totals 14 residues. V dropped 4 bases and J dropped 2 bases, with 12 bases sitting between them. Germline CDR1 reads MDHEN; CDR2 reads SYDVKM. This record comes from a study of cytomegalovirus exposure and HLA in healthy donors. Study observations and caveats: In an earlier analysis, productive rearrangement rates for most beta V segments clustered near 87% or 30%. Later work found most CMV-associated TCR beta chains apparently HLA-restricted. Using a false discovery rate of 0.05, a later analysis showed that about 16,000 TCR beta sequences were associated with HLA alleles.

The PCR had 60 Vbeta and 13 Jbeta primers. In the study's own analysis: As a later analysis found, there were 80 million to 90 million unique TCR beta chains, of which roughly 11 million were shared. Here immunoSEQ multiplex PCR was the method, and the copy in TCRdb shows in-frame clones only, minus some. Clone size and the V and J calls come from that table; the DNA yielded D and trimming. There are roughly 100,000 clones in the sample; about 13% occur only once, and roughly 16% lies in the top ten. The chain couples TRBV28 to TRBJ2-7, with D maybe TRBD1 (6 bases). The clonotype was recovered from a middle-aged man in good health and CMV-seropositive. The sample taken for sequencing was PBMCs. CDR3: CASSSPGHPYEQYF. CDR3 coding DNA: TGTGCCAGCAGTTCACCGGGACACCCCTACGAGCAGTACTTC.